What follows is one T cell receptor beta chain and its context. Its specificity is unknown. Total RNA was isolated from whole blood that had not been fractionated. In TCRdb, the 5' RACE reads were re-called with MiXCR into one record per CDR3 protein. This table holds about 140,000 distinct CDR3 sequences, 3.5% to 5% found once. This specimen belongs to a study of human T cells and chemical hapten exposure. The ends lost 4 bases at V and 5 bases at J; junction bases unmatched: 6. This CDR3 region has 13 residues. CDR1 SGDLS and CDR2 YYNGEE come from the germline V gene. Study-wide findings and caveats: TCRs above 1 in 1000 frequency stayed constant with DPC sensitization.

The clonotype comes from a female donor in good health. V is TRBV9 and J is TRBJ2-7; 7 bases line up with TRBD1. This CDR3 reads CASSKRTGDEQYF. CDR3 DNA: TGTGCCAGCAGCAAGAGGACAGGTGACGAGCAGTACTTC. Full variable domain (remainder filled in from reference TRBV9 and TRBJ2-7): DSGVTQTPKHLITATGQRVTLRCSPRSGDLSVYWYQQSLDQGLQFLIQYYNGEERAKGNILERFSAQQFPDLHSELNLSSLELGDSALYFCASSKRTGDEQYFGPGTRLTVT.